The following is a TCR beta chain sequence with its context. Which cohort a participant joined came from the clinical history participants gave. Cohort 3 donors counted as recovered after two negative PCRs, clearance, or resolved symptoms. Generated by immunoSEQ multiplex PCR, the TCRdb table keeps only in-frame clones and is missing some. The profile shows over 150,000 clones, roughly 88% of them singletons. The data were taken from a study of blood T cell repertoires in COVID-19. The sample comprised PBMCs or T cells enriched from blood (not recorded which). The TCR sequence derives from a woman between 18 and 30 years old who had recovered from COVID-19.

The CDR3 here is CASSSTVPGQVLVYNEQFF. CDR3 nucleotide sequence: TGTGCCAGCAGCTCCACTGTCCCGGGACAGGTCTTGGTTTACAATGAGCAGTTCTTC. The chain is built from TRBV6-6 and TRBJ2-1; the match to TRBD1 covers 8 bases. V was clipped by 6 bases and J by 4 bases; unmatched bases: 20. CDR1 and CDR2 from the germline V gene are MNHNY and SVGAGI (reference sequence). The CDR3 extends over 19 amino acids.